This T cell receptor (beta chain) came from a study of early T cells in non-severe SARS-CoV-2 infection. Study-level information: From unsorted whole blood, bulk RNA was sequenced, and the chains remained unpaired.

Between the trimmed V and J ends, which lost 0 bases and 9 bases, there was a span of 3 bases. The CDR3 covers 12 residues. The germline gives CDR1 SGHDN, CDR2 FVKESK. Unique molecular identifiers were added to individual cDNA molecules. MiXCR, applied by TCRdb to the 5' RACE reads, yields one record per CDR3 protein. The data contain tens of thousands of distinct CDR3 sequences, less than 20% of them singletons. For this clonotype: What it recognizes is unknown.

Study outcomes and limitations: Matching with VDJdb favored anti-spike CD8 responses (missing private and CD4 specificities).

Sequences were derived from whole blood, sampled at baseline. The receptor's source is an adult who was a healthcare worker with PCR-confirmed SARS-CoV-2 infection or an uninfected control (not recorded which). This chain links TRBV14 with TRBJ1-6, with D uncertain. The CDR3 bases are TGTGCCAGCAGCCAAGACCGTTCACCCCTCCACTTT. Translating it yields CASSQDRSPLHF.